What follows are 22 T cell receptor beta chains derived from one specimen sequenced in a study of blood T cell repertoires in COVID-19. Measured with immunoSEQ multiplex PCR; TCRdb has only the in-frame clones, and not every one. The table has some 94,000 clones, around 87% seen once; the top ten hold around 1%. The specimen sequenced was peripheral blood. The receptors shown here come from a human donor in a cohort sampled during active COVID-19.

The chain is built from TRBV9 and TRBJ2-3; TRBD2 aligns across 10 bases. Per germline, CDR1 SGDLS and CDR2 YYNGEE. J was trimmed by 4 bases and V by 0 bases; bases with no gene match: 8. The CDR3 has 17 amino acids. CDR3 residues: CASSVASSGSQADTQYF. CDR3 sequence (DNA): TGTGCCAGCAGCGTAGCTTCTAGCGGGAGCCAGGCAGATACGCAGTATTTT.

The gene calls are TRBV24-1 and TRBJ2-3; 9 nucleotides line up with TRBD2. The CDR3 has 14 amino acids. V shed 3 bases and J 3 bases; nucleotides not matched to a gene: 0. The germline CDR1 and CDR2 sequences are KGHDR and SFDVKD. CDR3 protein: CATSDSGRTDTQYF. CDR3 nucleotide sequence: TGTGCCACCAGTGATAGCGGGAGGACAGATACGCAGTATTTT.

This clone was counted between two and nine times. The V call is TRBV7-3, the J call TRBJ2-1; 7 positions match TRBD2. Germline CDR1 and CDR2: SGHTA and FQGTGA. This CDR3 comprises 18 residues. With V trimmed by 2 bases and J by 2 bases, 12 bases remained unmatched. This CDR3 is CASSLLQRGSGTYNEQFF. The CDR3, as DNA: TGTGCCAGCAGCTTACTCCAGCGAGGGAGCGGGACCTACAATGAGCAGTTCTTC.

The genes are TRBV12-2 and TRBJ2-1; no check of the table's D call, TRBD1, against the DNA was made. TRBV12-2 is an annotated pseudogene. CDR3 length: 15 amino acids. The CDR3, as DNA: TGTGCAAGTCGACGGACAGGGATTTCATTGTGGGAAAAGTTCTTC. Amino acid sequence: CASRRTGISLWEKFF.

J is TRBJ1-2 and V is TRBV11-2; 9 bases line up with TRBD1. The CDR3 contains 14 residues. The V and J ends lost 5 bases and 6 bases, in that order; junction bases with no gene match: 7. CDR1 and CDR2 (germline): SGHAT, FQNNGV. The CDR3 DNA follows: TGTGCCAGCAGCCCAGGACAGGGGATCAATGGCTACACCTTC. This codes for CASSPGQGINGYTF.

V usage is TRBV5-1 and J usage is TRBJ1-2, with D maybe TRBD1 (5 bases). The length of the CDR3 is 15 residues. Between the trimmed V and J ends, which lost 0 bases and 3 bases, there was a span of 12 bases. Germline V gene data show CDR1 as SGHRS and CDR2 as YFSETQ. CDR3 protein: CASSLAEQAHYGYTF. For the CDR3, the DNA is TGCGCCAGCAGCTTGGCTGAACAGGCCCACTATGGCTACACCTTC.

The chain employs TRBV7-2 and TRBJ2-5, with TRBD2 identical over 8 bases. CDR3 length: 13 amino acids. The V gene's germline CDR1 is SGHTA and CDR2 FQGNSA. J was trimmed by 5 bases and V by 6 bases; bases with no gene match: 5. This CDR3 is CASRPAGDETQYF. CDR3 in DNA: TGTGCCAGCAGACCAGCGGGAGACGAGACCCAGTACTTC.

The rearrangement joins TRBV29-1 to TRBJ1-2; 7 nucleotides agree with TRBD1. Germline trimming cut 4 bases from V and 6 bases from J; bases unmatched to any gene: 20. Germline CDR1 SQVTM, CDR2 ANQGSEA. This CDR3 contains 17 residues. The CDR3 coding sequence is TGCAGCGTTGGTGGTTTGGGAACAGGGGCTGCGCTGGATGGCTACACCTTC. It encodes CSVGGLGTGAALDGYTF.

The V and J genes are TRBV5-1 and TRBJ2-5; no clear D gene. V lost 0 bases to trimming and J lost 1 base, with 7 bases between them. CDR3 length equals 14 residues. Germline CDR1 and CDR2: SGHRS and YFSETQ. The CDR3 DNA is TGCGCCAGCAGCTTGGGGGCCCTCCAAGAGACCCAGTACTTC. Translating gives CASSLGALQETQYF.

The chain combines TRBV28 with TRBJ1-2; 9 nucleotides line up with TRBD1. The CDR3 extends over 13 amino acids. Germline trimming cut 6 bases from V and 4 bases from J; bases unmatched to any gene: 3. Germline V gives CDR1 MDHEN, CDR2 SYDVKM. The CDR3 reads CASSSTGGYGYTF. The CDR3 DNA sequence: TGTGCCAGCAGCTCGACAGGGGGCTATGGCTACACCTTC.

The V gene is TRBV19, the J gene TRBJ1-1, with a possible D match to TRBD1 (5 bases). CDR1 and CDR2 from the germline V gene are LNHDA and SQIVND (reference sequence). This CDR3 is built from 15 residues. V was trimmed by 3 bases and J by 2 bases, leaving 13 bases between them. CDR3 sequence (DNA): TGTGCCAGTAGTATTCAGGGAGGAGATAACACTGAAGCTTTCTTT. Translating gives CASSIQGGDNTEAFF.

This clone appeared a few times. V is TRBV10-1 and J is TRBJ1-3, with 7 bases fitting TRBD1. The junction had 1 base not matched to a gene; V was cut back by 6 bases and J by 2 bases. The CDR3 spans 13 residues. The germline gives CDR1 WNHNN, CDR2 SYGVQD (reference sequence). The CDR3 nucleotides are TGCGCCAGCAGAGGGACAGCTGGAAACACCATATATTTT. Protein product: CASRGTAGNTIYF.

The gene calls are TRBV5-1 and TRBJ2-7, with 16 nucleotides matching TRBD2. CDR1 and CDR2 (germline): SGHRS, YFSETQ. CDR3 length equals 17 residues. V lost 3 bases and J lost 4; bases outside the gene matches: 7. DNA for the CDR3: TGCGCCAGCAGCTGGGGGACTAGCGGGAGGGCCGGGTACGAGCAGTACTTC. This codes for CASSWGTSGRAGYEQYF.

The chain couples TRBV19 to TRBJ1-3; D uncertain. Trimming took off 3 bases at V and 0 bases at J, with 6 bases between the two ends. From germline, CDR1 is LNHDA and CDR2 SQIVND (reference sequence). The CDR3 covers 14 residues. The CDR3 DNA follows: TGTGCCAGTAGTATTGAGAGCTCTGGAAACACCATATATTTT. This encodes CASSIESSGNTIYF.

The rearrangement joins TRBV6-6 to TRBJ1-6; 8 positions agree with TRBD1. V gave up 4 bases and J gave up 5 bases; unmatched junction bases: 7. The CDR3 length is 16 residues. Per the germline V gene, CDR1 is MNHNY and CDR2 is SVGAGI (reference sequence). As DNA, the CDR3 is TGTGCCAGCAGTTCCACAGGGGGGGGTAATAATTCACCCCTCCACTTT. This sequence encodes CASSSTGGGNNSPLHF.

The chain carries TRBV19 and TRBJ2-1, with D tentatively TRBD1 (5 bases). Germline V lookup: CDR1 LNHDA, CDR2 SQIVND (reference sequence). The V end lost 1 base, the J end lost 0 bases, and 10 bases lay between the germline ends. The CDR3 is 16 residues long. The CDR3 protein is CASSIGGRSSYNEQFF. The CDR3 region has the DNA TGTGCCAGTAGTATAGGGGGCCGGAGCTCCTACAATGAGCAGTTCTTC.

CDR3 nucleotides: TGTGCCAGCAGCCACAGGGCGACCTACAATGAGCAGTTCTTC. Encoded protein: CASSHRATYNEQFF. The V gene is TRBV3-1 (or the pseudogene TRBV3-2), the J gene TRBJ2-1; TRBD1 might be the D (5 bases). The germline gives CDR1 LGHDT, CDR2 YNNKEL (reference sequence). This CDR3 has 14 amino acids. The V and J ends lost 3 bases and 2 bases respectively, with 8 bases between them.

The genes are TRBV28 and TRBJ2-1; TRBD1 matches at 9 bases. Germline assignment: CDR1 MDHEN and CDR2 SYDVKM. The CDR3 length is 15 residues. The ends lost 5 bases at V and 7 bases at J; junction bases unmatched: 9. CDR3 sequence (DNA): TGTGCCAGCAGTCTTGGGACAGGGAATGAGAATGAGCAGTTCTTC. Protein sequence: CASSLGTGNENEQFF.

The rearrangement links TRBV30 to TRBJ1-1; tentative D call: TRBD1 (5 bases). V was pared by 3 bases and J by 0 bases, with 11 bases between. Germline V gene lookup returns CDR1 GTSNPN and CDR2 SVGIG (reference sequence). This CDR3 has 14 residues. Written as DNA, the CDR3 is TGTGCCTGGAGGGAAGGGGTGGTGAACACTGAAGCTTTCTTT. It translates to CAWREGVVNTEAFF.

CDR3 bases: TGTGCCAGCAGCCCCCAAGGGGGCGATAATTCACCCCTCCACTTT. Translation: CASSPQGGDNSPLHF. The chain links TRBV7-3 to TRBJ1-6; TRBD1 matches 7 bases. The V gene end was trimmed by 5 bases and the J gene end by 5 bases; junction bases not matched to a gene: 6. CDR3 length: 15 amino acids. Germline V gives CDR1 SGHTA, CDR2 FQGTGA.

The CDR3 DNA follows: TGTGCCAGCAGCCCCCGGGGACAGCCTTCCCAGTTCTTC. Its translation: CASSPRGQPSQFF. The V call is TRBV14, the J call TRBJ2-1; 7 nucleotides line up with TRBD1. V shed 4 bases, J shed 13 bases, and the junction held 10 bases outside the gene matches. CDR3 size: 13 residues. Germline-derived CDR1 and CDR2 are SGHDN and FVKESK.

The V call is TRBV6-6, the J call TRBJ1-2; a possible D gene is TRBD1 (6 bases). CDR3 length: 13 residues. The germline CDR1 and CDR2 sequences are MNHNY and SVGAGI (reference sequence). The V end was cut by 6 bases, the J end by 3 bases, with 11 bases between. The CDR3: CASSSGTYYGYTF. CDR3 nucleotides: TGTGCCAGCAGCTCCGGGACATACTATGGCTACACCTTC.